These T cell receptor beta chains were read from a single sample in a study of blood T cell repertoires in COVID-19. TCRdb's table, derived via immunoSEQ multiplex PCR, lists solely in-frame clones and lacks some. The data contain under 350,000 clones, roughly nine tenths of them singletons. Sequencing input: PBMCs or T cells enriched from blood (not recorded which). The source is a woman in her fifties or sixties who had recovered from COVID-19. Each CDR3 is given with its conserved first and last residue. D genes are given only for firm matches. Rows give clone size only sometimes, using once, few, many, or a class for an expanded clone.

d_call clone_size j_call v_call cdr3_nt cdr3_aa
NA NA TRBJ1-2 TRBV12-3/TRBV12-4 TGTGCCAGCGCCCAGGGACAAGCTTATGGCTACACCTTC CASAQGQAYGYTF
NA once TRBJ2-7 TRBV5-4 TGTGCCAGCAGCTTCGTTGGCCAGGCCACCTACGAGCAGTACTTC CASSFVGQATYEQYF
NA NA TRBJ1-1 TRBV5-1 TGCGCCAGCAGCTTAGGGATACAGGGAACTGAAGCTTTCTTT CASSLGIQGTEAFF
NA NA TRBJ1-3 TRBV28 TGTGCCAGCACACTACCCACTGGAAACACCATATATTTT CASTLPTGNTIYF
NA NA TRBJ2-3 TRBV5-1 TGCGCCAGCAGCGGGGACTTAAGCACAGATACGCAGTATTTT CASSGDLSTDTQYF
NA NA TRBJ1-4 TRBV11-2 TGTGCCAGCAGCTTAGCTACTCCTAAACTGTTTTTT CASSLATPKLFF
NA few TRBJ2-7 TRBV20-1 TGCAGTGCTAGCCGGGGATACGAGCAGTACTTC CSASRGYEQYF
TRBD1 NA TRBJ1-2 TRBV28 TGTGCCAGCAGTTCCGCCGGGACAGGGACTTCTAACTATGGCTACACCTTC CASSSAGTGTSNYGYTF
NA NA TRBJ1-1 TRBV5-1 TGCGCCAGCAGCATCGGGTTGAACACTGAAGCTTTCTTT CASSIGLNTEAFF
TRBD2 NA TRBJ2-2 TRBV7-8 TGTGCCAGCAACCCGGGGGGGCAATGGACCGGGGAGCTGTTTTTT CASNPGGQWTGELFF
NA NA TRBJ1-6 TRBV27 TGTGCCAGGCCGGTTTACTATAATTCACCCCTCCACTTT CARPVYYNSPLHF
TRBD2 NA TRBJ2-1 TRBV3-1/TRBV3-2 TGTGCCAGCAGGGGATTAGCGGGAGGCAACAATGAGCAGTTCTTC CASRGLAGGNNEQFF
TRBD2 NA TRBJ2-7 TRBV30 TGTGCCTGGGATCTAGCGGGAGCGGGGGACGAGCAGTACTTC CAWDLAGAGDEQYF
TRBD2 once TRBJ2-5 TRBV6-4 TGTGCCAGCAGTGACCGAGCGGGAGGTCAAGAGACCCAGTACTTC CASSDRAGGQETQYF
TRBD1 NA TRBJ2-3 TRBV5-1 TGCGCCAGCAGAGCCTCCACAGGGGGCGAGGGCACAGATACGCAGTATTTT CASRASTGGEGTDTQYF
TRBD1 NA TRBJ1-1 TRBV11-2 TGTGCCAGCAGCCCCGACAGGGGTGGCACTGAAGCTTTCTTT CASSPDRGGTEAFF
TRBD1 NA TRBJ2-7 TRBV11-3 TGTGCCAGCAGCCCCCTTGGGACAGGGATGGGGTACGAGCAGTACTTC CASSPLGTGMGYEQYF
NA NA TRBJ2-1 TRBV19 TGTGCCAATTACAGCCTACTGCACAATGAGCAGTTCTTC CANYSLLHNEQFF
TRBD1 NA TRBJ1-2 TRBV20-1 TGCAGTGCTAGTTCCCAGGGGGCTAACTATGGCTACACCTTC CSASSQGANYGYTF
NA NA TRBJ2-7 TRBV5-1 TGCGCCAGCGGGGACTTAACAGCCGACGAGCAGTACTTC CASGDLTADEQYF
TRBD2 NA TRBJ2-1 TRBV7-8 TGTGCCAGCAGCTCGCGGACTAGCGGGGGGTCCAATGAGCAGTTCTTC CASSSRTSGGSNEQFF
TRBD2 NA TRBJ2-7 TRBV2 TGTGCCAGCAGTCCGGGGGACTATTCAACCCACGAGCAGTACTTC CASSPGDYSTHEQYF
NA NA TRBJ1-1 TRBV30 TGTGCCTGGAGCATGTCACAGGGCCACACTGAAGCTTTCTTT CAWSMSQGHTEAFF
TRBD1 NA TRBJ1-2 TRBV6-5 TGTGCCAGCAGTTCTGGACAGGGGATAAACTATGGCTACACCTTC CASSSGQGINYGYTF
NA NA TRBJ1-4 TRBV9 TGTGCCAGCAGCCCTAGCGGGGCAACTAATGAAAAACTGTTTTTT CASSPSGATNEKLFF
NA few TRBJ1-1 TRBV5-1 TGCGCCAGCGGAGGAGCTCGGACTGAAGCTTTCTTT CASGGARTEAFF
NA NA TRBJ1-1 TRBV12-3/TRBV12-4 TGTGCCAGCAGTCTCAGGGCGGAAACTGAAGCTTTCTTT CASSLRAETEAFF
TRBD1 NA TRBJ1-2 TRBV30 TGTGCCTGCTGGGACAGGGGAAATTATGGCTACACCTTC CACWDRGNYGYTF
TRBD1 NA TRBJ2-1 TRBV5-6 TGTGCCAGCAGCTTGGCCGGGACAGGGGACAATGAGCAGTTCTTC CASSLAGTGDNEQFF
TRBD1 NA TRBJ2-7 TRBV2 TGTGCCAGCAGTCCCGGGACAGGGACCCTCGAGCAGTACTTC CASSPGTGTLEQYF
NA NA TRBJ1-5 TRBV2 TGTGCCAGCAGTGAAGCCTTGGGAGGACACAATCAGCCCCAGCATTTT CASSEALGGHNQPQHF
NA few TRBJ1-6 TRBV2 TGTGCCAGCAGTGAAGTTAGAGATTCACCCCTCCACTTT CASSEVRDSPLHF
NA NA TRBJ1-4 TRBV5-1 TGCGCCAGCAGTTACTCCTCCAGGGCAACTAATGAAAAACTGTTTTTT CASSYSSRATNEKLFF
TRBD1 NA TRBJ2-7 TRBV3-1/TRBV3-2 TGTGCCAGCAGCCGTGACAGGGGGGCCTACGAGCAGTACTTC CASSRDRGAYEQYF
NA NA TRBJ1-5 TRBV28 TGTGCCAGCAGTTTCGGGGGGGTAAATCAGCCCCAGCATTTT CASSFGGVNQPQHF
NA NA TRBJ2-7 TRBV11-2 TGTGCCAGCAGCTTAACGGGTCGATACGAGCAGTACTTC CASSLTGRYEQYF
TRBD2 NA TRBJ2-1 TRBV7-6 TGTGCCAGCAGCTTGGGGACTAGCGGGAGAAATGAGCAGTTCTTC CASSLGTSGRNEQFF